The 3 T cell receptor beta chains below come from one sample, sequenced in a study of blood T cells in healthy people across ages. Next came a second PCR, run for about 6 to 12 cycles, which used a sample-barcoded 5' primer along with a J-beta primer mix. MiXCR was run by TCRdb on the 5' RACE reads, yielding one entry per CDR3 protein. Found here are roughly 790,000 distinct CDR3 sequences, more than 40% of them singletons; the top ten hold roughly 19%. The sequenced material came from blood. The source is a woman in her sixties or seventies in good health.

This chain connects TRBV6-1 to TRBJ2-7, with D perhaps matching TRBD1 (5 bases). Germline V gene lookup returns CDR1 MNHNS and CDR2 SASEGT. Trimming removed 6 bases from V and 3 bases from J, with 15 bases in between. The CDR3 is 14 residues long. The CDR3 loop reads CASRKQGFDYEQYF. The DNA of the CDR3 is TGTGCCAGCAGGAAGCAGGGATTTGACTACGAGCAGTACTTC.

CDR3 loop: CAISGQAQETQYF. The CDR3 region has the DNA TGTGCCATCAGTGGACAGGCCCAGGAGACCCAGTACTTC. This chain connects TRBV10-3 to TRBJ2-5; D may be TRBD1 (6 bases). The V gene lost 4 bases and the J gene lost 5 bases, with 11 bases spanning the gap. Per germline, CDR1 ENHRY and CDR2 SYGVKD. The CDR3 has 13 residues.

This clonotype was found a few times. V usage is TRBV7-2 and J usage is TRBJ2-5; 9 bases map to TRBD1. From germline, CDR1 is SGHTA and CDR2 FQGNSA. V trimming: 5 bases; J trimming: 4 bases; junction bases outside the gene matches: 14. This CDR3 has 17 residues. The CDR3 is CASSQGTGTGIRETQYF. As DNA, the CDR3 is TGTGCCAGCAGCCAAGGAACGGGGACAGGGATACGAGAGACCCAGTACTTC. The complete variable domain, with remaining parts taken from reference TRBV7-2 and TRBJ2-5, reads GAGVSQSPSNKVTEKGKDVELRCDPISGHTALYWYRQSLGQGLEFLIYFQGNSAPDKSGLPSDRFSAERTGGSVSTLTIQRTQQEDSAVYLCASSQGTGTGIRETQYFGPGTRLLVL.